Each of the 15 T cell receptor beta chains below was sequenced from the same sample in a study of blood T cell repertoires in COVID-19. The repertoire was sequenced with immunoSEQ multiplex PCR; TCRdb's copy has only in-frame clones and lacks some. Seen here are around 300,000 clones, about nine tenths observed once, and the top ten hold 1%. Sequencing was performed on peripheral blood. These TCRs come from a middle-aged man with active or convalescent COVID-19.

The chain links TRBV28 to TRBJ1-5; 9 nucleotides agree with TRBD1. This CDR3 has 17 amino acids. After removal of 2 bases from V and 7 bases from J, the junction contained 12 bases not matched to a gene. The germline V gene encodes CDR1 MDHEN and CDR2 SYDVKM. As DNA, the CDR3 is TGTGCCAGCAGTTTAGGGGGCGGACAGGGGATGAGGCAGCCCCAGCATTTT. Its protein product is CASSLGGGQGMRQPQHF.

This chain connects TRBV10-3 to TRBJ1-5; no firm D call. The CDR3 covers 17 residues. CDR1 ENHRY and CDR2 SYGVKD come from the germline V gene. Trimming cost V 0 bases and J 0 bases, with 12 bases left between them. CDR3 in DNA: TGTGCCATCAGTGAGTCGGTTCAACCCTATAGCAATCAGCCCCAGCATTTT. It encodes CAISESVQPYSNQPQHF.

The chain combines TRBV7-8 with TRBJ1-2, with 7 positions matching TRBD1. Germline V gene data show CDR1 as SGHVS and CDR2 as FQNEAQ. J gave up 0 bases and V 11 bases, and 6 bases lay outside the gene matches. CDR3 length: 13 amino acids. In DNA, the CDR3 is TGTGCCTCAGGGGGAGACTCTAACTATGGCTACACCTTC. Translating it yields CASGGDSNYGYTF.

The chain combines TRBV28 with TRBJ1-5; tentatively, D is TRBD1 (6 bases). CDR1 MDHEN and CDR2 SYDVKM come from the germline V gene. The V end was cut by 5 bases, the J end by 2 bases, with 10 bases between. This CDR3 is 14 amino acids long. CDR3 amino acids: CASSIRQGNQPQHF. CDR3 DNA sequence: TGTGCCAGCAGTATCCGACAGGGCAATCAGCCCCAGCATTTT.

CDR3 sequence (DNA): TGTGCCAGCCGTGGTGGAGGATCCGGTGAAAAACTGTTTTTT. This gives the protein CASRGGGSGEKLFF. The V gene is TRBV2, the J gene TRBJ1-4; no reliable D call. The V end lost 8 bases, the J end lost 7 bases, and 17 bases lay between the germline ends. Per the germline V gene, CDR1 is SNHLY and CDR2 is FYNNEI. CDR3 length: 14 amino acids.

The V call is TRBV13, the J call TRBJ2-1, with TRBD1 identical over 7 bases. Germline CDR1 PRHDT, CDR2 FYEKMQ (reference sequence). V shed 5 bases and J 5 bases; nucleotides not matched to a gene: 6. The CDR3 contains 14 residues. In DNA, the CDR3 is TGTGCCAGCAGCCCGCGGACAGGCAACAATGAGCAGTTCTTC. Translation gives CASSPRTGNNEQFF.

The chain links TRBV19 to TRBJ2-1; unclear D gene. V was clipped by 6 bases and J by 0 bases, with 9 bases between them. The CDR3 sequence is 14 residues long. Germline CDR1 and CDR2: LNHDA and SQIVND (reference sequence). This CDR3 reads CASSRSGSYNEQFF. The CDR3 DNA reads TGTGCCAGTAGCCGCTCGGGCTCCTACAATGAGCAGTTCTTC. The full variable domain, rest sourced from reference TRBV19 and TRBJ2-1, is DGGITQSPKYLFRKEGQNVTLSCEQNLNHDAMYWYRQDPGQGLRLIYYSQIVNDFQKGDIAEGYSVSREKKESFPLTVTSAQKNPTAFYLCASSRSGSYNEQFFGPGTRLTVL.

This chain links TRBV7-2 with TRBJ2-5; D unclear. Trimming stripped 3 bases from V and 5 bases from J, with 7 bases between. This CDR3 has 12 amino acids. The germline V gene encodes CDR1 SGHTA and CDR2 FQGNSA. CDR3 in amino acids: CASSFNTETQYF. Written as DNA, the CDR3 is TGTGCCAGCAGCTTTAACACCGAGACCCAGTACTTC. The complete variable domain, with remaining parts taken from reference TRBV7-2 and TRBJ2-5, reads GAGVSQSPSNKVTEKGKDVELRCDPISGHTALYWYRQSLGQGLEFLIYFQGNSAPDKSGLPSDRFSAERTGGSVSTLTIQRTQQEDSAVYLCASSFNTETQYFGPGTRLLVL.

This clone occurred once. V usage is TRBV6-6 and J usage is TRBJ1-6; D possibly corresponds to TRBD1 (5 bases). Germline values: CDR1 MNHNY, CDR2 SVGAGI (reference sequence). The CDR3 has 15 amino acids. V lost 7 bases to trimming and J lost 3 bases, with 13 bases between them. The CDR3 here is CASMTVPVYNSPLHF. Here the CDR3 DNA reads TGTGCCAGCATGACAGTACCGGTCTATAATTCACCCCTCCACTTT.

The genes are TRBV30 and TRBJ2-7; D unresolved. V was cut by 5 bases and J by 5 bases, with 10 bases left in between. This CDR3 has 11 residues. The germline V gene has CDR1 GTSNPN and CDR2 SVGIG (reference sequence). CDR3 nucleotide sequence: TGTGCCTGGTACAACCGGGACGAGCAGTACTTC. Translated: CAWYNRDEQYF.

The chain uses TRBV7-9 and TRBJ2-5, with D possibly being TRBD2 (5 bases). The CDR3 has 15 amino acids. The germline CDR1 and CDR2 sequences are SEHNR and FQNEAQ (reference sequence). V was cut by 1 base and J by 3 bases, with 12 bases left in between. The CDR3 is CASSLDTWGEETQYF. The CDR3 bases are TGTGCCAGCAGCTTAGATACTTGGGGAGAAGAGACCCAGTACTTC. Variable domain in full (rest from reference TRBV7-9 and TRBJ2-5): DTGVSQNPRHKITKRGQNVTFRCDPISEHNRLYWYRQTLGQGPEFLTYFQNEAQLEKSRLLSDRFSAERPKGSFSTLEIQRTEQGDSAMYLCASSLDTWGEETQYFGPGTRLLVL.

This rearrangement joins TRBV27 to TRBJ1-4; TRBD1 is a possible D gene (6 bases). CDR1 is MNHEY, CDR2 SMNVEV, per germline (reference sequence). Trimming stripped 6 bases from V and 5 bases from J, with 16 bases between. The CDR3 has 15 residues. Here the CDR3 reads CASSSTGFSNEKLFF. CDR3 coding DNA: TGTGCCAGCAGCTCCACAGGGTTTTCAAATGAAAAACTGTTTTTT.

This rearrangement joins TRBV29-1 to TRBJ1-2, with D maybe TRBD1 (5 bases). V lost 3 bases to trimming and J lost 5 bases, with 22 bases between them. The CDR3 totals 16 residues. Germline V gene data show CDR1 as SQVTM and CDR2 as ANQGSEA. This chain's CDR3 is CSVDPRVRGGLYGYTF. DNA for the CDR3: TGCAGCGTTGATCCCAGGGTGCGGGGCGGACTTTATGGCTACACCTTC.

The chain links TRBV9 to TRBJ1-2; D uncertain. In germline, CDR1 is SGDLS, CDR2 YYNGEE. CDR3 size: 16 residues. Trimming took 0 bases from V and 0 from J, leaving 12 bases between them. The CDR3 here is CASSVGGNTANYGYTF. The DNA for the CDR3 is TGTGCCAGCAGCGTAGGCGGGAATACCGCTAACTATGGCTACACCTTC.

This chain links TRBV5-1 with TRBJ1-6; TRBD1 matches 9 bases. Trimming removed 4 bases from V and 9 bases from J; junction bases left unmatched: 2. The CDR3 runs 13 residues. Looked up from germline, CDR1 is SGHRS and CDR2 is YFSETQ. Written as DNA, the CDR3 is TGCGCCAGCAGCCCGGGACAGGGTTCACCCCTCCACTTT. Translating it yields CASSPGQGSPLHF.